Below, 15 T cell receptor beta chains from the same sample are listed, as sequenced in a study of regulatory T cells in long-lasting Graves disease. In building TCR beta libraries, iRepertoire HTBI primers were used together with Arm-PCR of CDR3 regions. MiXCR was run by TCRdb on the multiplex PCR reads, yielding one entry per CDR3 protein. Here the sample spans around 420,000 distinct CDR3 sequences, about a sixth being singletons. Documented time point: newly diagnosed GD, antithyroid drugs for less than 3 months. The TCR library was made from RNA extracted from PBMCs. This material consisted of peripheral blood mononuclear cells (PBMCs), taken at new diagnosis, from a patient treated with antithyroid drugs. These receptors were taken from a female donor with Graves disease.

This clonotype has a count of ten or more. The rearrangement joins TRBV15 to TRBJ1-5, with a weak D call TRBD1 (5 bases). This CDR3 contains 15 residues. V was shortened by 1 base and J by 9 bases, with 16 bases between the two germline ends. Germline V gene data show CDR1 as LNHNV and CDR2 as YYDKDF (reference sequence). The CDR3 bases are TGTGCCACCAGCAGAGTCCCCCAGGGTGATAGGCCCCAGCATTTT. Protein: CATSRVPQGDRPQHF.

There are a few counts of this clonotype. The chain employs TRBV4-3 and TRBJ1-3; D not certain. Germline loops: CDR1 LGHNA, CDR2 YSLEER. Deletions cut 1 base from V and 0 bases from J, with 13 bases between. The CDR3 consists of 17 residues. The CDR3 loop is CASSQASDPLSGNTIYF. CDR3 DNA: TGCGCCAGCAGCCAAGCCAGCGACCCCCTCTCTGGAAACACCATATATTTT.

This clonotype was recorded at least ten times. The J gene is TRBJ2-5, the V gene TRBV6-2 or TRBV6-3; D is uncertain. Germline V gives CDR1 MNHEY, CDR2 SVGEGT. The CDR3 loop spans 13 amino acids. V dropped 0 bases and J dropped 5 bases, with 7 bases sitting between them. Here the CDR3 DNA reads TGTGCCAGCAGTTACTCTTTGGTGGAGACCCAGTACTTC. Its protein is CASSYSLVETQYF.

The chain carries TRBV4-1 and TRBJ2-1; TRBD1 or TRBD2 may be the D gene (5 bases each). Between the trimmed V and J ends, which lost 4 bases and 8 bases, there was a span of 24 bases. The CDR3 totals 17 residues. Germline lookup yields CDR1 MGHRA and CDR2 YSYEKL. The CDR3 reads CASSPMGPYEIGDEQFF. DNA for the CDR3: TGCGCCAGCAGCCCGATGGGACCCTACGAGATCGGCGATGAGCAGTTCTTC.

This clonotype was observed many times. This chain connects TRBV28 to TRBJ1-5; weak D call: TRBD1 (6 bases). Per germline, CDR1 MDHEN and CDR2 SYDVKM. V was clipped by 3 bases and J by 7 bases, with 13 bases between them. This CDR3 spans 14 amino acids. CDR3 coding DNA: TGTGCCAGCAGTTTTGGGGGCCGTCAACAGCCCCAGCATTTT. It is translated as CASSFGGRQQPQHF.

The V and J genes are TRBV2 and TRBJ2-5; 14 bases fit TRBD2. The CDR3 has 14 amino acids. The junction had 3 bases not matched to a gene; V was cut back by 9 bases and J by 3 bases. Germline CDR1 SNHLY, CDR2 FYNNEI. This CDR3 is CASKGLAGEETQYF. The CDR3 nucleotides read TGTGCCAGTAAGGGACTAGCGGGGGAAGAGACCCAGTACTTC.

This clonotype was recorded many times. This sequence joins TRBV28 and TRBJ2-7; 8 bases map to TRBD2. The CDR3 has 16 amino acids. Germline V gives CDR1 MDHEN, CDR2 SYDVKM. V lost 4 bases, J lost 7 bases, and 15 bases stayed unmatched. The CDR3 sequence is CASSSVSGGPSVEQYF. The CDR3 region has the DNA TGTGCCAGCAGTTCCGTATCGGGAGGGCCCTCAGTTGAGCAGTACTTC. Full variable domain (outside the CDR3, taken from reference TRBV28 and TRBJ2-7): DVKVTQSSRYLVKRTGEKVFLECVQDMDHENMFWYRQDPGLGLRLIYFSYDVKMKEKGDIPEGYSVSREKKERFSLILESASTNQTSMYLCASSSVSGGPSVEQYFGPGTRLTVT.

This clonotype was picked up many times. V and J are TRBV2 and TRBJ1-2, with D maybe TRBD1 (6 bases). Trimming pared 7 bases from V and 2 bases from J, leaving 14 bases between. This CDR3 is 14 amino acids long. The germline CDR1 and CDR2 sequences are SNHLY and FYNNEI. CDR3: CASTRSGQNYGYTF. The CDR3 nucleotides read TGTGCCAGCACCAGAAGTGGACAGAACTATGGCTACACCTTC.

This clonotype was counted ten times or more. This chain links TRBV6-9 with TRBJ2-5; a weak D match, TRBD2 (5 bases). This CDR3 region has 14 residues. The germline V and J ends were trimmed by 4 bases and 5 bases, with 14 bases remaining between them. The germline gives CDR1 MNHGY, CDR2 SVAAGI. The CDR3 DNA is TGTGCCAGCAGTTTCTCTAGCTGGTGGGAGACCCAGTACTTC. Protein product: CASSFSSWWETQYF.

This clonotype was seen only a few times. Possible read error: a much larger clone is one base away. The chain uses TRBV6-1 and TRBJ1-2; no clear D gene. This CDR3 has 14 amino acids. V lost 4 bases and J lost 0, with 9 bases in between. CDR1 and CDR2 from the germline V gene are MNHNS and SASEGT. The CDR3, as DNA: TGTGCCAGCAGTGGAGGGCCAGCTAACTATGGCTACACCTTC. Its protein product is CASSGGPANYGYTF.

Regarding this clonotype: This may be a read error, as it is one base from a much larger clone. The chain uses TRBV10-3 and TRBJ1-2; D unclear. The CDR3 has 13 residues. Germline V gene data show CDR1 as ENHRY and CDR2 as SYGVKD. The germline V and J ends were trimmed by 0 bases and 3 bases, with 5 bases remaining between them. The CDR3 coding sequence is TGTGCCATCAGTGAGTCGGCCGACTATGGCTACACCTTC. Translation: CAISESADYGYTF.

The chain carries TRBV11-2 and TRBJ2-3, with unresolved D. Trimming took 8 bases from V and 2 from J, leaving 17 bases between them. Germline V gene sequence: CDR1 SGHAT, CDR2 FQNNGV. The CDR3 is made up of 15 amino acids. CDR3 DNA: TGTGCCAGCCTCCCTGGACCCTCCACCACAGATACGCAGTATTTT. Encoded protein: CASLPGPSTTDTQYF.

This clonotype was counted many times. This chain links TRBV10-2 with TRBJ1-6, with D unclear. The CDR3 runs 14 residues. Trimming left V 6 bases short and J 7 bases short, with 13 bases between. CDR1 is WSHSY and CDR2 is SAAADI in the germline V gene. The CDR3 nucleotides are TGCGCCAGCAGGGCGGAGGTATGGAATTCACCCCTCCACTTT. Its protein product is CASRAEVWNSPLHF.

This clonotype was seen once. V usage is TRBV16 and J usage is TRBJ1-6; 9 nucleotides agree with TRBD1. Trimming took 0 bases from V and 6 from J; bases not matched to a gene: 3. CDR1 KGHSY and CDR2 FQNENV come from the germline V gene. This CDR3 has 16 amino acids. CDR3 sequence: CASSQSGQGSNSPLHF. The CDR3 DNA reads TGTGCCAGCAGCCAATCGGGACAGGGTAGTAATTCACCCCTCCACTTT.

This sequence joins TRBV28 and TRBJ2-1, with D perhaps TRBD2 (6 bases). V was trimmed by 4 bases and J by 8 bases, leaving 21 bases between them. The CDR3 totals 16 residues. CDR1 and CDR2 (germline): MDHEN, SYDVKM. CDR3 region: CASSSSLARETHEQFF. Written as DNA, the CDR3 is TGTGCCAGCAGTTCCAGCCTAGCGAGAGAGACCCATGAGCAGTTCTTC. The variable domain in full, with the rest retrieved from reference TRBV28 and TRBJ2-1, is DVKVTQSSRYLVKRTGEKVFLECVQDMDHENMFWYRQDPGLGLRLIYFSYDVKMKEKGDIPEGYSVSREKKERFSLILESASTNQTSMYLCASSSSLARETHEQFFGPGTRLTVL.